The 21 T cell receptor beta chains in this list originate from one sample, sequenced in a study of blood T cells in healthy people across ages. For the second PCR, which ran for roughly 7 to 11 cycles, a sample-barcoded 5' primer and a J-beta primer mix were used. TCRdb reprocessed the 5' RACE reads with MiXCR, giving one entry per CDR3 protein. The data show 600,000 to 850,000 distinct CDR3 sequences, around 40% seen once. The sample taken for sequencing was blood. The receptors stem from a woman in her sixties in good health.

This clonotype was seen a single time. This chain links TRBV9 with TRBJ2-1, with unresolved D. Germline V gene data show CDR1 as SGDLS and CDR2 as YYNGEE. This CDR3 comprises 15 residues. The germline V and J ends were trimmed by 0 bases and 13 bases, with 20 bases remaining between them. CDR3 sequence: CASSVVDSIRETQFF. CDR3 DNA: TGTGCCAGCAGCGTAGTGGATAGCATCCGAGAGACCCAGTTCTTC.

The V and J genes are TRBV29-1 and TRBJ2-1, with D possibly being TRBD2 (6 bases). CDR3 length: 14 residues. The germline V gene encodes CDR1 SQVTM and CDR2 ANQGSEA. Trimming shortened V by 5 bases and J by 0 bases, and 11 bases separated the two germline ends. CDR3 in amino acids: CSVPGLRSYNEQFF. Here the CDR3 DNA reads TGCAGCGTTCCCGGACTACGCTCCTACAATGAGCAGTTCTTC.

This clonotype has only one observation. A much larger clone lies one base from this, so it may be a read error. The rearrangement joins TRBV20-1 to TRBJ1-2; a possible D gene is TRBD1 (5 bases). The CDR3 sequence is 17 residues long. Germline lookup yields CDR1 DFQATT and CDR2 SNEGSKA (reference sequence). The CDR3 DNA is TGCAGTGCCAGAGAGGCCCAGGGTTCCTCCACTGACTATGGCTACACCTTC. It translates to CSAREAQGSSTDYGYTF.

The DNA of the CDR3 is TGTGCCAGCTCACCAACGACAGGGGGTGAAAAACTGTTTTTT. It specifies CASSPTTGGEKLFF. The J gene is TRBJ1-4, the V gene TRBV18, with 9 bases lining up with TRBD1. CDR3 length: 14 amino acids. The J segment lost 7 bases and the V segment lost 2 bases, leaving 2 bases of the junction unmatched. Germline CDR1 KGHSH, CDR2 LQKENI.

This clonotype appeared a few times. The chain couples TRBV7-2 to TRBJ2-7, with unresolved D. The CDR3 extends over 14 amino acids. V lost 2 bases to trimming and J lost 2 bases, with 10 bases between them. Per germline, CDR1 SGHTA and CDR2 FQGNSA. CDR3 nucleotide sequence: TGTGCCAGCAGCTTATCGGGCGCCACCTACGAGCAGTACTTC. Translating gives CASSLSGATYEQYF.

This sequence joins TRBV6-1 and TRBJ1-2; TRBD1 agrees at 7 bases. V was pared by 2 bases and J by 4 bases, with 16 bases of the junction left unmatched. Germline V gene sequence: CDR1 MNHNS, CDR2 SASEGT. CDR3 length: 18 amino acids. CDR3 region: CASSESMFGWDRAYGYTF. CDR3 nucleotides: TGTGCCAGCAGTGAATCGATGTTCGGGTGGGACAGAGCCTATGGCTACACCTTC.

This clonotype has just one count. At one of its ends the junction is not consistent with the germline gene, which may arise from a read error. V usage is TRBV2 and J usage is TRBJ2-1; tentatively, D is TRBD1 or TRBD2 (5 bases each). The J call is doubtful: the DNA matches TRBJ2-7 better. CDR1 is SNHLY and CDR2 is FYNNEI in the germline V gene. The CDR3 length is 15 residues. The CDR3 DNA is TGTGCCCGCAGGGACCCACGCAGCCCCTACAATGAGCAGTACTTC. This codes for CARRDPRSPYNEQYF.

The chain employs TRBV9 and TRBJ2-3; D is undetermined. The CDR3 sequence is 16 residues long. Germline V gene sequence: CDR1 SGDLS, CDR2 YYNGEE. V gave up 0 bases and J gave up 2 bases, with 13 bases separating them. For the CDR3, the DNA is TGTGCCAGCAGCGTAGCTATAGGCTCAAACACAGATACGCAGTATTTT. This gives the protein CASSVAIGSNTDTQYF.

The genes are TRBV29-1 and TRBJ2-1; TRBD2 might be the D (5 bases). The germline V and J ends were trimmed by 0 bases and 5 bases, with 8 bases remaining between them. Germline V CDR1 and CDR2: SQVTM, ANQGSEA. CDR3 length: 13 amino acids. The CDR3 sequence is CSVEDRRNNEQFF. CDR3 coding DNA: TGCAGCGTTGAAGATCGGAGGAACAATGAGCAGTTCTTC.

This clonotype occurred a few times. The chain joins TRBV18 to TRBJ2-7; 9 positions agree with TRBD1. CDR1 is KGHSH, CDR2 LQKENI, per germline. Trimming took 1 base from V and 2 from J; bases not matched to a gene: 3. The CDR3 runs 15 residues. The CDR3 loop is CASSPQGQGPYEQYF. The CDR3 region has the DNA TGTGCCAGCTCACCACAGGGACAGGGACCCTACGAGCAGTACTTC.

This clonotype came up a few times. This chain links TRBV6-4 with TRBJ2-5; the D call may be TRBD1 or TRBD2 (5 bases each). The CDR3 contains 15 residues. CDR1 is MRHNA, CDR2 SNTAGT, per germline. V was cut by 4 bases and J by 1 base, with 13 bases left in between. The CDR3 here is CASSGRGSIQETQYF. The CDR3 nucleotides read TGTGCCAGCAGTGGCCGGGGCAGCATCCAAGAGACCCAGTACTTC.

The V call is TRBV6-5, the J call TRBJ2-3, with 7 bases lining up with TRBD1. Unmatched junction bases numbered 4, after V lost 7 bases and J lost 3 bases. This CDR3 spans 13 amino acids. The germline gives CDR1 MNHEY, CDR2 SVGAGI. The CDR3 DNA sequence: TGTGCCAGCAAGAGGGGGCTGACAGATACGCAGTATTTT. Encoded protein: CASKRGLTDTQYF.

The chain is built from TRBV27 and TRBJ2-1, with 10 bases that match TRBD1. The J call may be in error: the DNA end matches TRBJ2-7 better. The germline CDR1 and CDR2 sequences are MNHEY and SMNVEV (reference sequence). The CDR3 runs to 16 residues. DNA of the CDR3: TGTGCCAGCAGTTTCGGACCCGGACAGGGGGACAATGAGCAGTACTTC. It is translated as CASSFGPGQGDNEQYF.

This chain connects TRBV10-3 to TRBJ2-1; 7 nucleotides agree with TRBD2. The CDR3 is made up of 13 amino acids. Trimming cost V 8 bases and J 8 bases; bases outside gene matches: 9. Looked up from germline, CDR1 is ENHRY and CDR2 is SYGVKD. The chain's CDR3 is CAILSGVDDEQFF. The CDR3 DNA sequence: TGTGCCATCTTGAGCGGGGTAGACGATGAGCAGTTCTTC.

This clonotype turned up a few times. This chain uses TRBV7-3 with TRBJ2-1; no clear D gene. The CDR3 totals 15 residues. Trimming took 3 bases from V and 2 from J, leaving 11 bases between them. The germline gives CDR1 SGHTA, CDR2 FQGTGA. For the CDR3, the DNA is TGTGCCAGCAGCTTCGAACCTGGTGCCTACAATGAGCAGTTCTTC. It codes for CASSFEPGAYNEQFF. Full variable domain (rest looked up from reference TRBV7-3 and TRBJ2-1): GAGVSQTPSNKVTEKGKYVELRCDPISGHTALYWYRQSLGQGPEFLIYFQGTGAADDSGLPNDRFFAVRPEGSVSTLKIQRTERGDSAVYLCASSFEPGAYNEQFFGPGTRLTVL.

The V call is TRBV7-2, the J call TRBJ2-5; no firm D call. V shed 3 bases and J shed 5 bases, with 7 bases lying between them. The germline V gene has CDR1 SGHTA and CDR2 FQGNSA. The CDR3 loop spans 12 amino acids. DNA of the CDR3: TGTGCCAGCAGCTTGATTCGGGAGACCCAGTACTTC. Its protein is CASSLIRETQYF.

V is TRBV14 and J is TRBJ1-6; 7 bases are a match to TRBD1. The trim removed 4 bases at V and 3 bases at J, leaving 15 bases unmatched. CDR3 length equals 19 residues. The V gene's germline CDR1 is SGHDN and CDR2 FVKESK. The CDR3 DNA is TGTGCCAGCAGCCGATCCGCCGGAAGGGGGCCCAGCTATAATTCACCCCTCCACTTT. This translates into CASSRSAGRGPSYNSPLHF. Full variable domain (missing parts from reference TRBV14 and TRBJ1-6): EAGVTQFPSHSVIEKGQTVTLRCDPISGHDNLYWYRRVMGKEIKFLLHFVKESKQDESGMPNNRFLAERTGGTYSTLKVQPAELEDSGVYFCASSRSAGRGPSYNSPLHFGNGTRLTVT.

The rearrangement links TRBV3-1 to TRBJ1-5; D uncertain. The V gene lost 0 bases and the J gene lost 7 bases, with 13 bases spanning the gap. This CDR3 is 15 amino acids long. In germline, CDR1 is LGHDT, CDR2 YNNKEL (reference sequence). The CDR3 protein is CASSQEGGGMQPQHF. CDR3 sequence (DNA): TGTGCCAGCAGCCAAGAGGGAGGAGGAATGCAGCCCCAGCATTTT.

Of note for this clonotype: The junction departs from germline at one end; a sequencing error may be responsible. J is TRBJ1-1 and V is TRBV25-1, with D tentatively TRBD1 (5 bases). CDR1 MGHDK and CDR2 SYGVNS come from the germline V gene. The CDR3 is 13 residues long. The chain's CDR3 is CAGSGWGSTEAFF. DNA of the CDR3: TGTGCCGGCAGTGGCTGGGGGTCGACTGAAGCTTTCTTT.

This chain uses TRBV29-1 with TRBJ2-1, with TRBD1 identical over 8 bases. Germline trimming cut 4 bases from V and 4 bases from J; bases unmatched to any gene: 3. Germline-derived CDR1 and CDR2 are SQVTM and ANQGSEA. This CDR3 region has 13 residues. The CDR3 region has the DNA TGCAGCGTTGGTGGGGACAGGTACAATGAGCAGTTCTTC. The encoded protein is CSVGGDRYNEQFF.

This chain joins TRBV5-1 and TRBJ2-5; 8 bases are shared with TRBD2. The trim removed 4 bases at V and 2 bases at J, leaving 7 bases unmatched. Germline V gene sequence: CDR1 SGHRS, CDR2 YFSETQ. This CDR3 has 15 residues. CDR3 sequence reads: CASSPRRGAQETQYF. CDR3 DNA sequence: TGCGCCAGCAGCCCTCGGCGGGGGGCACAAGAGACCCAGTACTTC. The entire variable domain, with the rest obtained from reference TRBV5-1 and TRBJ2-5, is as follows: KAGVTQTPRYLIKTRGQQVTLSCSPISGHRSVSWYQQTPGQGLQFLFEYFSETQRNKGNFPGRFSGRQFSNSRSEMNVSTLELGDSALYLCASSPRRGAQETQYFGPGTRLLVL.